The subject of this entry is one T cell receptor beta chain. In the same sample, other DNA sequences code for this CDR3. These data are taken from a study of control samples from healthy donors and cancer patients. The CDR3 is 13 amino acids. Germline lookup yields CDR1 SGHDT and CDR2 YYEEEE. V was shortened by 0 bases and J by 2 bases, with 5 bases between the two germline ends. The method was immunoSEQ multiplex PCR; TCRdb's version includes in-frame clones alone and lacks a portion of them. The profile shows 130,000 to 150,000 clones, 80% to 95% of them singletons. This sequence originates from a man in his late teens or twenties in good health. This chain links TRBV5-6 with TRBJ1-1, with no clear D. The sequencing input was blood. CDR3 in DNA: TGTGCCAGCAGCTTGGGACGCAACACTGAAGCTTTCTTT. Protein sequence: CASSLGRNTEAFF.